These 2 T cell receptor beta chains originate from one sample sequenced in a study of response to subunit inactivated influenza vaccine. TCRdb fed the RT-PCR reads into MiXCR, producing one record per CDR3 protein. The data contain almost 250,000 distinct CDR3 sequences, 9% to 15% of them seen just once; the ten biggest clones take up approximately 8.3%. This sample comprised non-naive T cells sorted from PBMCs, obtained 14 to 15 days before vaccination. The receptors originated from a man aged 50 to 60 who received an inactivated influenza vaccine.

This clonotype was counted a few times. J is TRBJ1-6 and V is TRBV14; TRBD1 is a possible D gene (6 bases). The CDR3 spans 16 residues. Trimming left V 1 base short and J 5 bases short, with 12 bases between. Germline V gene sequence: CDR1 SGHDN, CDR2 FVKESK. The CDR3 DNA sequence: TGTGCCAGCAGCCAAGCACAGGGCGTCCATAATTCACCCCTCCACTTT. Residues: CASSQAQGVHNSPLHF.

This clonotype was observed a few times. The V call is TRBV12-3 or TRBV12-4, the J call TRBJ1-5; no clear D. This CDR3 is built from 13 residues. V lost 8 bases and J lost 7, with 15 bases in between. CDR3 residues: CASVPAGGQPQHF. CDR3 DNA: TGTGCCAGCGTGCCCGCGGGTGGGCAGCCCCAGCATTTT.